Detailed here is one T cell receptor (beta chain). This specimen comes from a study of blood T cell repertoires in COVID-19. The overall study: Sites across the United States, Italy and Spain contributed samples from acute and convalescent COVID-19.

Assay used: immunoSEQ multiplex PCR; TCRdb lists only in-frame clones, some missing. The sample yields under 120,000 clones, 85% to 90% seen once. The CDR3 runs 15 residues. Germline V gene sequence: CDR1 MDHEN, CDR2 SYDVKM. V was trimmed by 7 bases and J by 5 bases, leaving 20 bases between them. The chain has TRBV28 and TRBJ2-5, with a tentative D call TRBD1 (5 bases). This TCR was sampled from a woman of 80 years or more with acute or convalescent COVID-19. The material sequenced was peripheral blood. The CDR3 DNA reads TGTGCCAGCACCCTCTGGACATCTAACCGGGAGACCCAGTACTTC. Its protein is CASTLWTSNRETQYF.